This entry lists 20 T cell receptor beta chains sequenced from one sample in a study of T cell repertoires in cytomegalovirus infection. A single record per CDR3 protein comes from TCRdb applying MiXCR to the reads. The table lists around 140,000 distinct CDR3 sequences, 5.5% to 8% of them singletons. Sequencing input: PBMCs. The receptors were sampled from a human donor in good health (CMV status not recorded). Some clones in this sample may be carry-over from other donors' samples.

This clonotype came up many times. The J gene is TRBJ2-7, the V gene TRBV5-6; the D is unclear. The CDR3 extends over 13 amino acids. With 0 bases removed from V and 4 bases from J, the gap between germline ends came to 8 bases. CDR1 and CDR2 from the germline V gene are SGHDT and YYEEEE. As DNA, the CDR3 is TGTGCCAGCAGCTTGGTTTACGGTTACGAGCAGTACTTC. The encoded protein is CASSLVYGYEQYF.

In its sample, this clonotype was seen many times. The chain carries TRBV29-1 and TRBJ1-1; D is perhaps TRBD1 (5 bases). The CDR3 length is 11 residues. V gave up 7 bases and J gave up 7 bases, with 13 bases separating them. Germline CDR1 SQVTM, CDR2 ANQGSEA. The CDR3: CSAMTQGEAFF. The DNA of the CDR3 is TGCAGCGCCATGACCCAGGGTGAAGCTTTCTTT.

This clonotype was picked up a small number of times. This sequence joins TRBV12-3 or TRBV12-4 and TRBJ2-3; D unclear. This CDR3 has 12 amino acids. V lost 4 bases, J lost 3 bases, and 5 bases lay in between. CDR3: CASSSWTDTQYF. As DNA, the CDR3 is TGTGCCAGCAGTTCCTGGACAGATACGCAGTATTTT.

There are a few counts of this clonotype. The chain employs TRBV7-2 and TRBJ2-3; TRBD2 matches at 11 bases. CDR3 length equals 15 residues. The germline gives CDR1 SGHTA, CDR2 FQGNSA. With V trimmed by 7 bases and J by 2 bases, 5 bases remained unmatched. This CDR3 reads CASTPSGGITDTQYF. The DNA for the CDR3 is TGTGCCAGCACCCCTAGCGGGGGGATCACAGATACGCAGTATTTT.

This clonotype has only a few counts. V and J are TRBV29-1 and TRBJ1-2; TRBD1 is a possible D gene (6 bases). Trimming took off 7 bases at V and 6 bases at J, with 18 bases between the two ends. Germline CDR1 and CDR2: SQVTM and ANQGSEA. The CDR3 spans 13 residues. CDR3 region: CSGRWGAYDGYTF. The CDR3 coding sequence is TGCAGCGGCCGATGGGGGGCCTATGATGGCTACACCTTC.

This clonotype was observed at least ten times. The rearrangement uses TRBV7-2 and TRBJ2-7; 8 bases line up with TRBD2. Trimming took 1 base from V and 0 from J; bases not matched to a gene: 8. The germline V gene encodes CDR1 SGHTA and CDR2 FQGNSA. The CDR3 length is 17 residues. CDR3: CASSLVHASGHSYEQYF. The DNA for the CDR3 is TGTGCCAGCAGCTTAGTACATGCTAGCGGGCACTCCTACGAGCAGTACTTC.

V is TRBV18 and J is TRBJ1-1; D is perhaps TRBD1 (5 bases). The CDR3 sequence is 14 residues long. Germline CDR1 and CDR2: KGHSH and LQKENI. V lost 6 bases and J lost 5, with 16 bases in between. The CDR3 is CASSPDPGRTEAFF. The DNA for the CDR3 is TGTGCCAGCTCCCCTGATCCGGGACGTACTGAAGCTTTCTTT.

This clonotype was detected many times. The CDR3 sequence is CASSFLAGGQYF. For the CDR3, the DNA is TGTGCCAGCAGTTTTCTAGCGGGGGGGCAGTATTTT. This chain uses TRBV2 with TRBJ2-3; TRBD2 matches 11 bases. The junction had 3 bases not matched to a gene; V was cut back by 5 bases and J by 11 bases. The CDR3 loop spans 12 amino acids. Germline CDR1 is SNHLY and CDR2 is FYNNEI.

This chain connects TRBV29-1 to TRBJ2-2, with D hard to call. V lost 0 bases and J 1 base, leaving 3 bases between the germline ends. Germline V lookup: CDR1 SQVTM, CDR2 ANQGSEA. This CDR3 region has 13 residues. The CDR3 loop is CSVEEQNTGELFF. In DNA, the CDR3 is TGCAGCGTTGAAGAACAGAACACCGGGGAGCTGTTTTTT.

This clonotype appeared many times. The V and J genes are TRBV7-2 and TRBJ2-7, with 12 bases lining up with TRBD2. Germline assignment: CDR1 SGHTA and CDR2 FQGNSA. Trimming removed 4 bases from V and 2 bases from J; junction bases left unmatched: 3. CDR3 length equals 15 residues. CDR3 protein: CASSSLAGGPYEQYF. The CDR3 bases are TGTGCCAGCAGCTCCCTAGCGGGGGGGCCCTACGAGCAGTACTTC.

This clonotype was detected many times. This chain uses TRBV12-3 or TRBV12-4 with TRBJ1-1, with TRBD1 matching 9 bases. This CDR3 spans 13 amino acids. With V trimmed by 7 bases and J by 7 bases, 7 bases remained unmatched. The CDR3 loop reads CASTMNRGREAFF. The CDR3 nucleotides are TGTGCCAGCACCATGAACAGGGGGCGTGAAGCTTTCTTT.

This clonotype was seen at least ten times. The V and J genes are TRBV7-9 and TRBJ2-5; D is unclear. CDR3 length: 14 residues. V lost 1 base, J lost 6 bases, and 12 bases lay in between. Germline CDR1 is SEHNR and CDR2 is FQNEAQ (reference sequence). The CDR3 sequence: CASSLGRPRQTQYF. DNA of the CDR3: TGTGCCAGCAGCTTAGGGCGGCCTAGACAGACCCAGTACTTC.

Points on this clonotype: A much bigger clone sits one base away, suggesting this may be a read error. The CDR3 carries no conserved terminal phenylalanine or tryptophan, so it likely arises from a read error. The V gene is TRBV7-2, the J gene TRBJ1-6; TRBD1 agrees at 9 bases. The CDR3 sequence is 15 residues long. The germline V gene encodes CDR1 SGHTA and CDR2 FQGNSA. The V segment lost 5 bases and the J segment 6 bases; nucleotides outside the gene matches: 5. The CDR3 bases are TGTGCCAGCAGCGCTACAGGGGGCGGTAATTCACCCCTCCACCTT. This sequence encodes CASSATGGGNSPLHL.

This clonotype was recorded many times. The gene calls are TRBV7-2 and TRBJ2-7, with 11 positions matching TRBD1. This CDR3 is built from 16 residues. The V gene end was trimmed by 1 base and the J gene end by 2 bases; junction bases not matched to a gene: 4. Germline V gene lookup returns CDR1 SGHTA and CDR2 FQGNSA. In DNA form, the CDR3 reads TGTGCCAGCAGCTTAGATGGGGGACAGGGGGCCTACGAGCAGTACTTC. Translation: CASSLDGGQGAYEQYF.

At least ten counts were recorded for this clonotype. The V gene is TRBV7-2, the J gene TRBJ1-2; 8 positions match TRBD1. The J segment lost 8 bases and the V segment lost 2 bases, leaving 4 bases of the junction unmatched. Germline V lookup: CDR1 SGHTA, CDR2 FQGNSA. There are 13 residues in the CDR3. The DNA for the CDR3 is TGTGCCAGCAGCTTAATGGACAGGGTCGGCTACACCTTC. Its translation: CASSLMDRVGYTF.

This clonotype has ten or more counts. The chain recombines TRBV7-2 with TRBJ2-7; D is unclear. Germline V CDR1 and CDR2: SGHTA, FQGNSA. CDR3 size: 11 residues. The V end was cut by 6 bases, the J end by 5 bases, with 8 bases between. The CDR3 reads CASRSYHEQYF. CDR3 coding DNA: TGTGCCAGCAGGTCCTACCACGAGCAGTACTTC.

This clonotype has at least ten counts. The rearrangement joins TRBV2 to TRBJ2-5; possibly TRBD1 for D (6 bases). The CDR3 totals 13 residues. The V end lost 7 bases, the J end lost 5 bases, and 14 bases lay between the germline ends. Looked up from germline, CDR1 is SNHLY and CDR2 is FYNNEI. The CDR3 DNA reads as TGTGCCAGCAAGGGGGAACTATTGGAGACCCAGTACTTC. It specifies CASKGELLETQYF.

In this sample, this clonotype turned up many times. J is TRBJ2-1 and V is TRBV27; TRBD2 aligns across 15 bases. The CDR3 is 15 residues long. Germline values: CDR1 MNHEY, CDR2 SMNVEV (reference sequence). The trim removed 7 bases at V and 7 bases at J, leaving 5 bases unmatched. The CDR3 here is CASTAGTSGRNEQFF. In DNA form, the CDR3 reads TGTGCCAGCACCGCGGGGACTAGCGGGAGGAATGAGCAGTTCTTC.

This clonotype was recorded many times. The gene calls are TRBV28 and TRBJ2-7; the D gene could be TRBD1 or TRBD2 (6 bases each). Trimming removed 7 bases at V and 3 bases at J, with 19 bases between. Per the germline V gene, CDR1 is MDHEN and CDR2 is SYDVKM. This CDR3 has 15 amino acids. CDR3 in amino acids: CASTPGGETLYEQYF. The CDR3, as DNA: TGTGCCAGCACCCCCGGGGGCGAAACCCTCTACGAGCAGTACTTC.

Only one count was recorded for this clonotype. The junction departs from the called germline gene at one end, perhaps through a read error. This chain connects TRBV29-1 to TRBJ1-3; TRBD1 matches at 7 bases. The CDR3 consists of 11 residues. Per germline, CDR1 SQVTM and CDR2 ANQGSEA. CDR3 in amino acids: CSVEGTASLQF. The CDR3 nucleotides read TGCAGCGTTGAGGGGACAGCTTCATTACAATTT.